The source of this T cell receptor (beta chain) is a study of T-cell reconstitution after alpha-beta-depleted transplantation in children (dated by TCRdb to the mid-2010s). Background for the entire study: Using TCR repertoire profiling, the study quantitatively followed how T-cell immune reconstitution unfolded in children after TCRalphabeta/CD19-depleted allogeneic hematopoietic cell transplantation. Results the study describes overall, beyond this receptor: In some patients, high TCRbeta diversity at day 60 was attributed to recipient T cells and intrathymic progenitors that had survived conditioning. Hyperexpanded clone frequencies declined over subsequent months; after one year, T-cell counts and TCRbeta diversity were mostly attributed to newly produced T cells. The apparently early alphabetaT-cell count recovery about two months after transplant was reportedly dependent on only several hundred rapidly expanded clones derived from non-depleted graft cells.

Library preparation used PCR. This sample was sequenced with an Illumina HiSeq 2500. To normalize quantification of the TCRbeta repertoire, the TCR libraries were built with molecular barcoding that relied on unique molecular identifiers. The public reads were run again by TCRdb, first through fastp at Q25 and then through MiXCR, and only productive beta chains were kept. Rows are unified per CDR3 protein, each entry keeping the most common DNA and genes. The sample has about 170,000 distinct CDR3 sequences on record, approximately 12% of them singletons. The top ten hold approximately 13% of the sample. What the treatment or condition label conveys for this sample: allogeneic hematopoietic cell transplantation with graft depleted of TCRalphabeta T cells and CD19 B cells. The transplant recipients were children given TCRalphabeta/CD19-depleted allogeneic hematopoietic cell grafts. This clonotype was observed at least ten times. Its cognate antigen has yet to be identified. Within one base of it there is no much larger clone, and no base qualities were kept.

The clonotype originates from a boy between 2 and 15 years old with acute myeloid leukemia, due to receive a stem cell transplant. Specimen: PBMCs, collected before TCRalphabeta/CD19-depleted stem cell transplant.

CDR3 reads: CASSLTNQETQYF. The base sequence is TGTGCCAGCAGCTTGACGAATCAAGAGACCCAGTACTTC. The sequence is built from TRBV7-6 and TRBJ2-5; the D segment cannot be called with confidence. The germline V gene supplies CDR1 SGHVS and CDR2 FNYEAQ. Trimming removed 3 bases from V and 2 bases from J, leaving 7 bases between the germline ends. The CDR3 numbers 13 residues from cysteine through phenylalanine. CDR3 DNA only is kept here, 39 bases in frame from base 1.